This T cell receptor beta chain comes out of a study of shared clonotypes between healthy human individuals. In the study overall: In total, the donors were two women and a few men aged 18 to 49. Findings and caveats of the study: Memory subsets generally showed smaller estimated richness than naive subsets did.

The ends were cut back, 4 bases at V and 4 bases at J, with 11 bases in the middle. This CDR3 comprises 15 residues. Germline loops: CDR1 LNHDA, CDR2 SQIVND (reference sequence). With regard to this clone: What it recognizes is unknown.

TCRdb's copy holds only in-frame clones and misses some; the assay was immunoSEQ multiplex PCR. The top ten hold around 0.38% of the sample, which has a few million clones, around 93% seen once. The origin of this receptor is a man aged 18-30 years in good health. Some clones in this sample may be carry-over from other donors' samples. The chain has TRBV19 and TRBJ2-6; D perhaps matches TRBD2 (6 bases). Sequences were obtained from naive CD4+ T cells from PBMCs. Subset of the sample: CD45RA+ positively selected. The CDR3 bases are TGTGCCAGTAGTAGCGGGGCGGCGGGGGCCAACGTCCTGACTTTC. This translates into CASSSGAAGANVLTF.